The T cell receptor beta chain described here comes from a study of blood T cells in healthy people across ages. Across the whole study: Per every two T cells, about one barcoded beta molecule was captured by template switching.

Through a sample-barcoded 5' primer and a J-beta primer mix, a second PCR was run for roughly 6 to 12 cycles. One entry per CDR3 protein, called by TCRdb with MiXCR from the 5' RACE reads. This sample yields around 1.5 million distinct CDR3 sequences, of which around 36% are seen a single time; approximately 10% belongs to the top ten. This CDR3 has 17 residues. V trimming: 5 bases; J trimming: 0 bases; junction bases outside the gene matches: 13. The germline V gene has CDR1 SQVTM and CDR2 ANQGSEA. Sequenced: blood. The sequence was obtained from a woman aged 25 to 39 in good health. The rearrangement links TRBV29-1 to TRBJ1-1, with TRBD1 matching over 9 bases. The CDR3 nucleotides read TGCAGCGTTCTTACTATGAAACAGGGGGCGATGAACACTGAAGCTTTCTTT. This codes for CSVLTMKQGAMNTEAFF.